This entry describes one T cell receptor (beta chain). No antigen is known for it. Sequencing libraries made from TCR beta cDNA carried unique molecular identifiers. MiXCR was run by TCRdb on the PCR reads, yielding one entry per CDR3 protein. The sample carries hundreds of thousands of distinct CDR3 sequences, 44% recorded once. V was cut by 7 bases and J by 7 bases, with 19 bases left in between. This CDR3 has 14 residues. This entry belongs to a study of post-analysis software for immune sequencing data. The overall study: Disease trajectories encompassed relapsing-remitting, secondary progressive and progressive-relapsing multiple sclerosis. General study results and limits: Patients carried several TRBV segments more frequently than controls did, and TRBV5-6, TRBV5-1 and TRBV20-1 were among them.

The sample taken for sequencing was blood. This chain joins TRBV12-3 or TRBV12-4 and TRBJ2-5; tentative D call: TRBD1 (6 bases). The TCR comes from a girl aged 10-17 years with multiple sclerosis. The CDR3 coding sequence is TGTGCCAGCAAAGGGACACAAGGGGATGGGACCCAGTACTTC. The encoded protein is CASKGTQGDGTQYF.